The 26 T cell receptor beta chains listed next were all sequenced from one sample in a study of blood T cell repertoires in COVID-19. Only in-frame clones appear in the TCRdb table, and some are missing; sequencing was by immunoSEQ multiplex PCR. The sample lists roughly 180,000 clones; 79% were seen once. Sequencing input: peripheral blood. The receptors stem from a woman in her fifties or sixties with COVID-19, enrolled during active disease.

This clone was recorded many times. The CDR3, as DNA: TGTGCCTGGAGTGTAGACAGGGGCGAGCAGTACTTC. Translating gives CAWSVDRGEQYF. The chain uses TRBV30 and TRBJ2-7; 8 bases fit TRBD1. The length of the CDR3 is 12 residues. V lost 0 bases and J lost 6; bases outside the gene matches: 1. Germline V CDR1 and CDR2: GTSNPN, SVGIG (reference sequence).

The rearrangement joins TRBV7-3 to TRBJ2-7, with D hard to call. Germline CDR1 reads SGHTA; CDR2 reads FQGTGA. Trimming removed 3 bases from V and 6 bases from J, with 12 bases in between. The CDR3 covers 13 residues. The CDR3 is CASSLSLSTEQYF. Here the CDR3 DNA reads TGTGCCAGCAGCTTGAGCCTTAGTACCGAGCAGTACTTC. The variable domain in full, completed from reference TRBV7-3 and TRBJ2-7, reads GAGVSQTPSNKVTEKGKYVELRCDPISGHTALYWYRQSLGQGPEFLIYFQGTGAADDSGLPNDRFFAVRPEGSVSTLKIQRTERGDSAVYLCASSLSLSTEQYFGPGTRLTVT.

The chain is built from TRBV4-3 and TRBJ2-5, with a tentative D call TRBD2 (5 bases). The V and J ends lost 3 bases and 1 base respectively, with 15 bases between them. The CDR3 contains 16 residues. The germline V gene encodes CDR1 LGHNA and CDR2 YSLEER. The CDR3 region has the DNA TGCGCCAGCAGCCAGGGCGGTAGGAGCGGCCAAGAGACCCAGTACTTC. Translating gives CASSQGGRSGQETQYF.

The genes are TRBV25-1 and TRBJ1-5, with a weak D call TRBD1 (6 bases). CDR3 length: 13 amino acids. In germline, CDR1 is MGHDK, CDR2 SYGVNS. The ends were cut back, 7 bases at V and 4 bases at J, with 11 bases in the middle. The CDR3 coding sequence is TGTGCCAGCACGACAGGCCAGAATCAGCCCCAGCATTTT. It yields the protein CASTTGQNQPQHF.

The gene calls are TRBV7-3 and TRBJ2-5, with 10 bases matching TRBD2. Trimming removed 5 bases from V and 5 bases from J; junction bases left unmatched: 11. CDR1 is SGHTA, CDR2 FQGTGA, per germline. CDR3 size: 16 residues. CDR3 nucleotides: TGTGCCAGCAGCCCCTCGGGAGCGGGGGGGCCGGAGACCCAGTACTTC. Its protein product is CASSPSGAGGPETQYF.

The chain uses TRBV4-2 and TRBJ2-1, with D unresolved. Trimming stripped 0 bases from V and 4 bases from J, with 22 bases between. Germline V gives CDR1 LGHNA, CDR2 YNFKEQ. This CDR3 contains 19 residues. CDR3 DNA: TGTGCCAGCAGCCAAGATCTTATACTACCACTTGATTTGTACAATGAGCAGTTCTTC. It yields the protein CASSQDLILPLDLYNEQFF.

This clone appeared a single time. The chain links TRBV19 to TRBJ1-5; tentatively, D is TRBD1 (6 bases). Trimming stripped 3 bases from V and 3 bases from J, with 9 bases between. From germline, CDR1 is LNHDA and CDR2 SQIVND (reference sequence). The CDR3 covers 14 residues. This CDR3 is CASSMTGINQPQHF. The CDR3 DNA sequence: TGTGCCAGTAGTATGACAGGTATCAATCAGCCCCAGCATTTT.

The CDR3 loop reads CASSPFGAAGSEETQYF. CDR3 DNA: TGTGCCAGCAGTCCATTCGGGGCGGCGGGATCCGAGGAGACCCAGTACTTC. The chain is built from TRBV11-2 and TRBJ2-5; D is possibly TRBD2 (6 bases). CDR1 and CDR2 (germline): SGHAT, FQNNGV. This CDR3 has 17 residues. Trimming cost V 6 bases and J 5 bases, with 25 bases left between them.

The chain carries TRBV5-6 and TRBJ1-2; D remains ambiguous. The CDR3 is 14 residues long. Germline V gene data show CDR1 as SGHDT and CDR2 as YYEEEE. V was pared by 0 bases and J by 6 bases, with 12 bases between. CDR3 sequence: CASSLGAGVHGYTF. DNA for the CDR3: TGTGCCAGCAGCTTGGGAGCAGGCGTTCATGGCTACACCTTC. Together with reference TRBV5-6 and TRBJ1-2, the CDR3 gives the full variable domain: DAGVTQSPTHLIKTRGQQVTLRCSPKSGHDTVSWYQQALGQGPQFIFQYYEEEERQRGNFPDRFSGHQFPNYSSELNVNALLLGDSALYLCASSLGAGVHGYTFGSGTRLTVV.

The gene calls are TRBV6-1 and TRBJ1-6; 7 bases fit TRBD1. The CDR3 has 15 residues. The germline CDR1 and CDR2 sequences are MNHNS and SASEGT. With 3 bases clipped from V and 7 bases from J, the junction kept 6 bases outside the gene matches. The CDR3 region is CASSDEQGPNSPLHF. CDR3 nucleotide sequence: TGTGCCAGCAGTGATGAACAGGGGCCGAATTCACCCCTCCACTTT.

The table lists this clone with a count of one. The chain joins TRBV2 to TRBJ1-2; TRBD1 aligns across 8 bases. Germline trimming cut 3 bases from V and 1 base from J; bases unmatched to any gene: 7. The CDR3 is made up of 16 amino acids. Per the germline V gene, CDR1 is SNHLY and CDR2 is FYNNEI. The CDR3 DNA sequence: TGTGCCAGCAGTGATTTAAGGGACAGGAATAACTATGGCTACACCTTC. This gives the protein CASSDLRDRNNYGYTF. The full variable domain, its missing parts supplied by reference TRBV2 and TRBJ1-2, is EPEVTQTPSHQVTQMGQEVILRCVPISNHLYFYWYRQILGQKVEFLVSFYNNEISEKSEIFDDQFSVERPDGSNFTLKIRSTKLEDSAMYFCASSDLRDRNNYGYTFGSGTRLTVV.

The CDR3 protein is CASSRGTDNEQFF. CDR3 nucleotides: TGTGCCAGCAGTCGGGGGACAGACAATGAGCAGTTCTTC. V is TRBV5-4 and J is TRBJ2-1; TRBD1 might be the D (7 bases). V gave up 5 bases and J gave up 5 bases, with 11 bases separating them. The CDR3 has 13 amino acids. Germline V lookup: CDR1 SGHNT, CDR2 YYREEE (reference sequence).

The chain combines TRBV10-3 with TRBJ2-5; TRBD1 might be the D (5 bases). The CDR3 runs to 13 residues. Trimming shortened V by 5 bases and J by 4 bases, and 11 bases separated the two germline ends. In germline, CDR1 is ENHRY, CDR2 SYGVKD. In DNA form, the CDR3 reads TGTGCCATCAGTACAGGTACGGCAGAGACCCAGTACTTC. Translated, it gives CAISTGTAETQYF.

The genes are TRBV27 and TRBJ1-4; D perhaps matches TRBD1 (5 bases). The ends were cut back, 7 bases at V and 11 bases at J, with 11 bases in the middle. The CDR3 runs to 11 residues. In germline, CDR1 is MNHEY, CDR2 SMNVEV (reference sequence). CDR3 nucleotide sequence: TGTGCCAGCAAATCTCGGGGGAAACTGTTTTTT. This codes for CASKSRGKLFF.

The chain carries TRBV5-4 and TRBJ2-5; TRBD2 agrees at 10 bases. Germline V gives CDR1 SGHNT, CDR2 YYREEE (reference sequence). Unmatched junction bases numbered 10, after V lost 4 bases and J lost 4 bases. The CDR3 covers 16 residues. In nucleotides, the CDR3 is TGTGCCAGCAGCGAGCCCTTAGCGGGGGGAGGAGAGACCCAGTACTTC. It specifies CASSEPLAGGGETQYF.

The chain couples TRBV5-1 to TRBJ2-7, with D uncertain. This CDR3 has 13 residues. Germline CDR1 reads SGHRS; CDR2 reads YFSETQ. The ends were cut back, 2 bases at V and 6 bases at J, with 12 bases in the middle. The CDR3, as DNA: TGCGCCAGCAGCTTTCGGGTGGAGTCCGAGCAGTACTTC. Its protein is CASSFRVESEQYF.

The CDR3 bases are TGCAGCGTGCTCGTATCGGGACAGGGGGCTGATACGCAGTATTTT. Its protein is CSVLVSGQGADTQYF. The chain recombines TRBV29-1 with TRBJ2-3, with 12 bases that match TRBD1. The CDR3 has 15 residues. After removal of 6 bases from V and 6 bases from J, the junction contained 10 bases not matched to a gene. Germline loops: CDR1 SQVTM, CDR2 ANQGSEA.

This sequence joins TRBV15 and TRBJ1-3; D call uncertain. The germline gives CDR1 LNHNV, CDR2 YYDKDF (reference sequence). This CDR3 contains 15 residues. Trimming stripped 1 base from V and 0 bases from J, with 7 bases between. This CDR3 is CATSRVRGSGNTIYF. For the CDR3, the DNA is TGTGCCACCAGCAGAGTACGGGGCTCTGGAAACACCATATATTTT.

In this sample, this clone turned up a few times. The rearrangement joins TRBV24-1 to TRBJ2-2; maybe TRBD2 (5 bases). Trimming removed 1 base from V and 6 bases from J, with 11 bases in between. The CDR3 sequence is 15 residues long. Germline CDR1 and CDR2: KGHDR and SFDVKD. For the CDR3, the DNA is TGTGCCACCAGTGATTTTCCGGGTAGCGCCGGGGAGCTGTTTTTT. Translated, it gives CATSDFPGSAGELFF.

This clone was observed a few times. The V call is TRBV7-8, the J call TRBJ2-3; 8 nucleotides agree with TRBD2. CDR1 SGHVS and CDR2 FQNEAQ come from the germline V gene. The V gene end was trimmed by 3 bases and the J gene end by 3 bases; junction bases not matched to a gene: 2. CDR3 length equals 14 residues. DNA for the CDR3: TGTGCCAGCAGCTTCAGCGGGGGTACAGATACGCAGTATTTT. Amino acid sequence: CASSFSGGTDTQYF.

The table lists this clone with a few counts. The CDR3 sequence: CASSGPQGYGYTF. CDR3 nucleotide sequence: TGTGCCAGCAGCGGCCCACAGGGTTATGGCTACACCTTC. This chain connects TRBV9 to TRBJ1-2; possible D gene TRBD1, 6 bases. Germline assignment: CDR1 SGDLS and CDR2 YYNGEE. The CDR3 is made up of 13 amino acids. V gave up 3 bases and J gave up 5 bases, with 11 bases separating them.

CDR3 region: CASSADRSQETQYF. In DNA form, the CDR3 reads TGTGCCAGCAGCGCAGACAGATCCCAAGAGACCCAGTACTTC. The chain is built from TRBV7-3 and TRBJ2-5; the D gene is possibly TRBD1 (5 bases). This CDR3 comprises 14 residues. CDR1 SGHTA and CDR2 FQGTGA come from the germline V gene. The germline V and J ends were trimmed by 5 bases and 1 base, with 11 bases remaining between them.

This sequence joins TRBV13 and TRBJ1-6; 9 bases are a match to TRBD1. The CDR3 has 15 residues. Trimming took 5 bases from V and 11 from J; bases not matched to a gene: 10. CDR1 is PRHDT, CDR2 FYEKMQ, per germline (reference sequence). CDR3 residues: CASSVSGTGKPPLHF. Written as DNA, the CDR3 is TGTGCCAGCAGCGTATCCGGGACAGGGAAACCACCCCTCCACTTT.

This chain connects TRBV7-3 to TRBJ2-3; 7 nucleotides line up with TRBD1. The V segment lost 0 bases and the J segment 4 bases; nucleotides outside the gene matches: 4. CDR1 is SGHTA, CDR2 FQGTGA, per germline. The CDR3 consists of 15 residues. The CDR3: CASSLTPQGADTQYF. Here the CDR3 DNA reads TGTGCCAGCAGCTTAACGCCCCAGGGGGCAGATACGCAGTATTTT.

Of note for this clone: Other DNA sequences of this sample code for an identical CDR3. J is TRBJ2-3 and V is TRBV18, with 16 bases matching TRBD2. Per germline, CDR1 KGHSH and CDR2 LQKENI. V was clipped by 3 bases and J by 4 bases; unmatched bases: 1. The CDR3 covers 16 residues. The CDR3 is CASSPGLAGGPDTQYF. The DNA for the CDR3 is TGTGCCAGCTCACCGGGACTAGCGGGGGGGCCAGATACGCAGTATTTT.

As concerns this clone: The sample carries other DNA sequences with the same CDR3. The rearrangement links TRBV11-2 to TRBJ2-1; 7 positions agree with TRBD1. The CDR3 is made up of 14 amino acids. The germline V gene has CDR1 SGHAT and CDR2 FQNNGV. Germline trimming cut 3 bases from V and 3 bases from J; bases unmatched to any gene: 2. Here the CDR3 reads CASSFGTDYNEQFF. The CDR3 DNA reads TGTGCCAGCAGCTTCGGGACAGACTACAATGAGCAGTTCTTC.